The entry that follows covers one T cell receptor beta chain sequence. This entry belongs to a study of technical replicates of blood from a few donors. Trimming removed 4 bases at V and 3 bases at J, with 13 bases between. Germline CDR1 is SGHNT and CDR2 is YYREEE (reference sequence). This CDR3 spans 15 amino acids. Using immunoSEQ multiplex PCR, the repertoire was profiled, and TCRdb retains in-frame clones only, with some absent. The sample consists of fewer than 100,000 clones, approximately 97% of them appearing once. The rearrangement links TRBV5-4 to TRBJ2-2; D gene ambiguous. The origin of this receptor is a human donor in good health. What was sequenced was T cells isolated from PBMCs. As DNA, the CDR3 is TGTGCCAGCAGCCCTCTGGGCCCCTACACCGGGGAGCTGTTTTTT. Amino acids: CASSPLGPYTGELFF. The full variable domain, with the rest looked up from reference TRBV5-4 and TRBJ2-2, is ETGVTQSPTHLIKTRGQQVTLRCSSQSGHNTVSWYQQALGQGPQFIFQYYREEENGRGNFPPRFSGLQFPNYSSELNVNALELDDSALYLCASSPLGPYTGELFFGEGSRLTVL.